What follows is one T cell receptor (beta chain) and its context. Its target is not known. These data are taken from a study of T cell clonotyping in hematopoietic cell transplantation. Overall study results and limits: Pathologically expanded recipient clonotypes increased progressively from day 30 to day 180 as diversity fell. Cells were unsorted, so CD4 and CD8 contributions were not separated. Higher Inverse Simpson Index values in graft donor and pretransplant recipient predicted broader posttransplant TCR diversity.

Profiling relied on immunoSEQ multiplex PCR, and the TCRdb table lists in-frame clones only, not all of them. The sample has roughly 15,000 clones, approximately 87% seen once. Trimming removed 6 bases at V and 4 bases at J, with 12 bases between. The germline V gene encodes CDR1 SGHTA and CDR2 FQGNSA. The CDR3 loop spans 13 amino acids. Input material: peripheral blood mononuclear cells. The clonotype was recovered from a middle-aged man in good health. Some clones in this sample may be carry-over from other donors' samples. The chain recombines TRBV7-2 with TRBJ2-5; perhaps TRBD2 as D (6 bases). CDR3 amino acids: CASSWQEGETQYF. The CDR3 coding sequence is TGTGCCAGCAGTTGGCAGGAGGGAGAGACCCAGTACTTC.